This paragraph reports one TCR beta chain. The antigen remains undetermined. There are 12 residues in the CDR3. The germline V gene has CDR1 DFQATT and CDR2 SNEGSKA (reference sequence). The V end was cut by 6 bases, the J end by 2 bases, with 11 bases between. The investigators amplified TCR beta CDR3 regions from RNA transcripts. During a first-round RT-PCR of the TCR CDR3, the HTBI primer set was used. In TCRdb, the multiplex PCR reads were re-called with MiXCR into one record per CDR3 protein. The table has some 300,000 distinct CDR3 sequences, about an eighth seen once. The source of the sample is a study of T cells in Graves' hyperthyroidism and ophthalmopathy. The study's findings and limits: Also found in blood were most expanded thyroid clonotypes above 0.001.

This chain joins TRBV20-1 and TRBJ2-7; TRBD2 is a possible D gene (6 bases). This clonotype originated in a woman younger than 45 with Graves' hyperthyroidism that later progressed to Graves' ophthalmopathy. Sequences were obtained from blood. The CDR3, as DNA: TGCAGTGCAAGGAGGGATGCCTACGAGCAGTACTTC. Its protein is CSARRDAYEQYF.